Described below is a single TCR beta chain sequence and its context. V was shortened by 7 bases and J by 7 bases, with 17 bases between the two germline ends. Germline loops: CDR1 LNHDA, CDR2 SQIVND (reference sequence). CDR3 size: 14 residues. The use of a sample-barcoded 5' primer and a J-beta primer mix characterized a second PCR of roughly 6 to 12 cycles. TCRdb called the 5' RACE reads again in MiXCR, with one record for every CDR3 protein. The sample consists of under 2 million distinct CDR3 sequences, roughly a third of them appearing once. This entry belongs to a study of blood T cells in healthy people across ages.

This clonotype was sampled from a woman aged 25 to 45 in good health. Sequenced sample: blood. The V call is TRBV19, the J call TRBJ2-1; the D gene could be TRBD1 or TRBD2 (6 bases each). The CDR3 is CASTPIGGPNEQFF. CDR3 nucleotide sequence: TGTGCCAGTACCCCTATCGGGGGCCCTAATGAGCAGTTCTTC.